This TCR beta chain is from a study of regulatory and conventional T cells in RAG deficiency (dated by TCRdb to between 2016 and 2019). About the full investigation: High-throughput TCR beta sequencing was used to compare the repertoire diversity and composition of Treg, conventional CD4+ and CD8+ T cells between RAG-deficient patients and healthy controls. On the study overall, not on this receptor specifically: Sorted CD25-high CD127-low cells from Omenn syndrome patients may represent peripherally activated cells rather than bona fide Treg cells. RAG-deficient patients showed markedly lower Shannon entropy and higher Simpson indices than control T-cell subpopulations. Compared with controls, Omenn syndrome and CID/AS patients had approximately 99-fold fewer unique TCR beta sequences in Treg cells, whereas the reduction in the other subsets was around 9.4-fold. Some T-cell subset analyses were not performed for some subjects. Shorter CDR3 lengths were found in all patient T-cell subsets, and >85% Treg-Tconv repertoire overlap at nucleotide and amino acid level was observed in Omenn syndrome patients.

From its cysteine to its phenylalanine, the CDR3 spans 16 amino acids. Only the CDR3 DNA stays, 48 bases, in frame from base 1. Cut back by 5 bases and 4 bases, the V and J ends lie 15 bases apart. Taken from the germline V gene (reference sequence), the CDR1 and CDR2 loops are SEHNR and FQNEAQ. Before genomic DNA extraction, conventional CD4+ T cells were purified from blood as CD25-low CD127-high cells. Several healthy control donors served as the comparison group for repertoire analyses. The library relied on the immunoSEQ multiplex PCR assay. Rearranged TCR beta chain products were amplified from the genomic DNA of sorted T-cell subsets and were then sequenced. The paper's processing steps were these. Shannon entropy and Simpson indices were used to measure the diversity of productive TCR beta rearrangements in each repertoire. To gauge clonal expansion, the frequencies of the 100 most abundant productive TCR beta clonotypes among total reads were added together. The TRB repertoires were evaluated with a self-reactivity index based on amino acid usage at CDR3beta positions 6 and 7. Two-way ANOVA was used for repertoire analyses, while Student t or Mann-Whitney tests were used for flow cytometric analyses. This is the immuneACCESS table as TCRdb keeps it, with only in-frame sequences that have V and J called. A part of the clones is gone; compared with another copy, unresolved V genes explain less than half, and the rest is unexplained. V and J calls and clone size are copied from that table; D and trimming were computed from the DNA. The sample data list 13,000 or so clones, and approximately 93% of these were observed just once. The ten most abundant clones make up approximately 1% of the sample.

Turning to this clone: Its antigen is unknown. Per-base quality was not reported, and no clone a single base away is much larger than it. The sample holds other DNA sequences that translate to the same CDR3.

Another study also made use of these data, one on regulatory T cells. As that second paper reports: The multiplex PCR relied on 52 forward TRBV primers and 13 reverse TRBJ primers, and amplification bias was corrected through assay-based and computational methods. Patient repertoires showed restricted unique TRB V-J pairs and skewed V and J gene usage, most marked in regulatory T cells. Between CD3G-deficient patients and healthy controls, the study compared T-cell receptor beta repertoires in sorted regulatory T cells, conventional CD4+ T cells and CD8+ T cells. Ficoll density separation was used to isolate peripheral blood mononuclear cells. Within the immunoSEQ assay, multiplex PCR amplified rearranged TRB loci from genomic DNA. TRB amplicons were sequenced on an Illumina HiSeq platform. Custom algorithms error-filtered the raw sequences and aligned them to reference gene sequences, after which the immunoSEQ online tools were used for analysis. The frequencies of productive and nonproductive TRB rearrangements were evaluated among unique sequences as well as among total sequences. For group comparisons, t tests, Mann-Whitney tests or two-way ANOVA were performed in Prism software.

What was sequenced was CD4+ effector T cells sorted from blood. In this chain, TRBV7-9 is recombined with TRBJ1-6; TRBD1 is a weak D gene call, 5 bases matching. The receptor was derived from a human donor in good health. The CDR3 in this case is CASSLGQGFYNSPLHF. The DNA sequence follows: TGTGCCAGCAGCCTCGGCCAGGGATTTTATAATTCACCCCTCCACTTT.